One sample yielded the 11 T cell receptor beta chains listed below, sequenced in a study of T cell responses to AZD1222 COVID-19 vaccine. Clones were sequenced by immunoSEQ multiplex PCR, and TCRdb holds only the in-frame ones, with some missing. The sample consists of 140,000 to 150,000 clones, about 93% of them appearing once. The sample here was peripheral blood, taken on day 0 of AZD1222 vaccination. These TCRs come from an adult in good health.

The J gene is TRBJ1-2, the V gene TRBV5-1, with a tentative D call TRBD1 (6 bases). Trimming removed 5 bases at V and 8 bases at J, with 13 bases between. The CDR3 extends over 12 amino acids. CDR1 SGHRS and CDR2 YFSETQ come from the germline V gene. The DNA of the CDR3 is TGCGCCAGCAGTGTATTTCAGGGGGGCTACACCTTC. This encodes CASSVFQGGYTF.

This chain uses TRBV7-2 with TRBJ1-5; 7 bases match TRBD1. This CDR3 has 15 residues. The germline V gene encodes CDR1 SGHTA and CDR2 FQGNSA. V shed 5 bases, J shed 5 bases, and the junction held 9 bases outside the gene matches. The CDR3 spells CASSTRGGGDQPQHF. In DNA, the CDR3 is TGTGCCAGCAGCACTAGGGGAGGGGGCGATCAGCCCCAGCATTTT.

The chain is built from TRBV6-5 and TRBJ1-2; D remains ambiguous. The CDR3 is 13 amino acids. Germline V gene sequence: CDR1 MNHEY, CDR2 SVGAGI. V lost 6 bases and J lost 3, with 11 bases in between. The CDR3, as DNA: TGTGCCAGCAGGGTCACCCAAGACTATGGCTACACCTTC. It encodes CASRVTQDYGYTF.

The chain has TRBV27 and TRBJ1-2; no definite D call. Trimming took 5 bases from V and 2 from J, leaving 21 bases between them. CDR1 is MNHEY and CDR2 is SMNVEV in the germline V gene (reference sequence). The CDR3 runs to 17 residues. For the CDR3, the DNA is TGTGCCAGCAGTGCGTTAGCCCCCTTAAGGCAGAACTATGGCTACACCTTC. Its translation is CASSALAPLRQNYGYTF.

The chain couples TRBV28 to TRBJ2-1; 9 nucleotides align to TRBD1. The CDR3 covers 15 residues. Germline values: CDR1 MDHEN, CDR2 SYDVKM. J gave up 9 bases and V 4 bases, and 10 bases lay outside the gene matches. The CDR3 nucleotides are TGTGCCAGCAGTTCCCGTCACAGGGGGCGCGTTGAGCAGTTCTTC. This codes for CASSSRHRGRVEQFF.

This clone was seen once. The rearrangement joins TRBV4-2 to TRBJ2-7, with TRBD1 matching 7 bases. Germline loops: CDR1 LGHNA, CDR2 YNFKEQ. The CDR3 sequence is 15 residues long. V lost 3 bases, J lost 0 bases, and 5 bases stayed unmatched. Here the CDR3 reads CASSHGQDSSYEQYF. The CDR3 coding sequence is TGTGCCAGCAGCCATGGACAGGACAGCTCCTACGAGCAGTACTTC.

This chain connects TRBV28 to TRBJ1-4; possible D gene TRBD1, 6 bases. Germline V gene sequence: CDR1 MDHEN, CDR2 SYDVKM. V was trimmed by 3 bases and J by 3 bases, leaving 11 bases between them. The CDR3 runs to 15 residues. CDR3 protein: CASSFGGPPNEKLFF. CDR3 coding DNA: TGTGCCAGCAGTTTCGGGGGGCCCCCTAATGAAAAACTGTTTTTT. The full variable domain, rest sourced from reference TRBV28 and TRBJ1-4, is DVKVTQSSRYLVKRTGEKVFLECVQDMDHENMFWYRQDPGLGLRLIYFSYDVKMKEKGDIPEGYSVSREKKERFSLILESASTNQTSMYLCASSFGGPPNEKLFFGSGTQLSVL.

This chain connects TRBV9 to TRBJ2-2; D not resolved. CDR1 and CDR2 (germline): SGDLS, YYNGEE. Trimming left V 1 base short and J 5 bases short, with 3 bases between. The CDR3 is 12 residues long. CDR3 sequence reads: CASSVITGELFF. The CDR3 DNA reads as TGTGCCAGCAGCGTAATTACCGGGGAGCTGTTTTTT.

This clone was detected only once. The chain uses TRBV29-1 and TRBJ1-2, with a possible D match to TRBD1 (6 bases). The CDR3 sequence is 13 residues long. The V end was cut by 6 bases, the J end by 4 bases, with 15 bases between. CDR1 is SQVTM and CDR2 is ANQGSEA in the germline V gene. The CDR3 bases are TGCAGCGTCCGTAAGGAGACAGGCTATGGCTACACCTTC. Its protein product is CSVRKETGYGYTF.

The CDR3 region has the DNA TGTGCCAGCAGCCTTACAGGGGGCATTGAAGCTTTCTTT. This translates into CASSLTGGIEAFF. This chain joins TRBV3-1 (or the pseudogene TRBV3-2) and TRBJ1-1, with 9 bases matching TRBD1. CDR1 and CDR2 (germline): LGHDT, YNNKEL (reference sequence). The CDR3 has 13 residues. J lost 7 bases, V lost 4 bases, and 4 bases had no gene match.

The chain joins TRBV5-1 to TRBJ2-3; tentative D call: TRBD1 (5 bases). Trimming removed 0 bases at V and 2 bases at J, with 10 bases between. Per the germline V gene, CDR1 is SGHRS and CDR2 is YFSETQ. CDR3 length: 15 residues. The CDR3 spells CASSLGTGITDTQYF. As DNA, the CDR3 is TGCGCCAGCAGCTTGGGTACAGGAATCACAGATACGCAGTATTTT.